A selection of T cell receptor beta chains follows, all from one sample in a study of blood T cell repertoires in COVID-19. The assay was immunoSEQ multiplex PCR, and TCRdb's table has in-frame clones only and misses some. The repertoire consists of some 80,000 clones, with around nine tenths occurring once and the leading ten covering roughly 0.73%. Sequenced: peripheral blood. Receptors originate from a woman older than 75 with acute or convalescent COVID-19. The CDR3 runs from the conserved cysteine through the conserved F or W. A D gene is named only where the DNA matches it firmly. Not all rows give a size; the values are once, few, many and, for expanded clones, a class.

cdr3_nt cdr3_aa d_call j_call v_call clone_size
TGCGCCAGCAGCCACGGACAGGAGGAGTCTTCCCTCCACTTT CASSHGQEESSLHF TRBD1 TRBJ1-6 TRBV4-1 once
TGTGCCACCATGGGACAGGGAGAATCACCCCTCCACTTT CATMGQGESPLHF TRBD1 TRBJ1-6 TRBV10-3 once
TGTGCCAGCAGGTTCACTAGCGGGAGCTCCTACGAGCAGTACTTC CASRFTSGSSYEQYF TRBD2 TRBJ2-7 TRBV5-8 -
TGCGCCAGCAGCTTTGGGCGGGGGGGCACAGATACGCAGTATTTT CASSFGRGGTDTQYF TRBD2 TRBJ2-3 TRBV5-1 -
TGTGCCAGCTCACCGGACATAACTAGCACAGATACGCAGTATTTT CASSPDITSTDTQYF - TRBJ2-3 TRBV18 -
TGCGCCAGCAGCTTGACAGGGGGCCTTTTTGGAAACACCATATATTTT CASSLTGGLFGNTIYF TRBD1 TRBJ1-3 TRBV5-1 -
TGCGCCAGCAGCCAGAACAGCCTCGGGCCCCAGCATTTT CASSQNSLGPQHF - TRBJ1-5 TRBV4-1 -
TGTGCCAGCAGCCAAGGACTAGCGGGAGGTACCTACGAGCAGTACTTC CASSQGLAGGTYEQYF TRBD2 TRBJ2-7 TRBV7-9 -
TGTGCCAGCAGCTTACCCCAGGGACAAGGTGACACCGGGGAGCTGTTTTTT CASSLPQGQGDTGELFF - TRBJ2-2 TRBV7-9 -
TGTGCCATCAGTGAACAGAACTATGGCTACACCTTC CAISEQNYGYTF - TRBJ1-2 TRBV10-3 -
TGTGCCAGCAGCTTAGCGATTGTGCGCGGTCTAGAAGCTTTCTTT CASSLAIVRGLEAFF - TRBJ1-1 TRBV7-2 once
TGTGCCGTCAGAGCAGGGGATACGCAGTATTTT CAVRAGDTQYF - TRBJ2-3 TRBV10-3 -
TGTGCCAGCAGTTATCCCTTTGGCAGTCAAGAGACCCAGTACTTC CASSYPFGSQETQYF - TRBJ2-5 TRBV6-2/TRBV6-3 -
TGTGCTAGCAGCCCCGGGACTAGCGGGACAATGGGCTACAATGAGCAGTTCTTC CASSPGTSGTMGYNEQFF TRBD2 TRBJ2-1 TRBV7-7 -
TGTGCCAGCAATGAGAGGGAGCGTGGCTACACCTTC CASNERERGYTF - TRBJ1-2 TRBV28 -
TGTGCCAGCAGTTCCAATGGGCAGCAGAGCTCCTACGAGCAGTACTTC CASSSNGQQSSYEQYF - TRBJ2-7 TRBV6-6 -
TGTGCCAGCAGTTACACAGGGGGGGCGAACACCGGGGAGCTGTTTTTT CASSYTGGANTGELFF - TRBJ2-2 TRBV6-2/TRBV6-3 -
TGTGCCAGCAGGCCACAGGGGGTCAGGATCTACGAGCAGTACTTC CASRPQGVRIYEQYF TRBD1 TRBJ2-7 TRBV6-5 -
TGTGCCAGCAGCTTAGCGACAGGGAATGAAAAACTGTTTTTT CASSLATGNEKLFF TRBD1 TRBJ1-4 TRBV7-9 once
TGTGCCAGCAGCCGCCGACAGGGGTCGGCACTTAATGAAAAACTGTTTTTT CASSRRQGSALNEKLFF TRBD1 TRBJ1-4 TRBV11-3 -
TGTGCCAGCTCACCACAAGACAGGGGGCGGAATACGCAGTATTTT CASSPQDRGRNTQYF TRBD1 TRBJ2-3 TRBV18 -
TGTGCCAGCAGCCAAGATTCAAGACACCTCCTCCCAGTTTTCTTT CASSQDSRHLLPVFF - TRBJ1-1 TRBV3-1/TRBV3-2 -
TGTGCCAGCAGCTTCAGGGTGGGCACTGAAGCTTTCTTT CASSFRVGTEAFF - TRBJ1-1 TRBV12-3/TRBV12-4 -
TGTGCCAGCAGTTTAGGAGGACAGGGACAGCCCCAGCATTTT CASSLGGQGQPQHF TRBD1 TRBJ1-5 TRBV28 -
TGTGCCAGCAGCAGGACTAGCGATAACAATGAGCAGTTCTTC CASSRTSDNNEQFF TRBD2 TRBJ2-1 TRBV5-5 -
TGTGCCAGCAGTGATTGGCGGAGCGGCAATGAGCAGTTCTTC CASSDWRSGNEQFF - TRBJ2-1 TRBV2 once
TGTGCCATCAGCCCAGGACAGGGGAAGGAGCCCCAGCATTTT CAISPGQGKEPQHF TRBD1 TRBJ1-5 TRBV10-3 -
TGTGCCAGCAGCTCCCGACGGCGGGGGATCACAGATACGCAGTATTTT CASSSRRRGITDTQYF TRBD2 TRBJ2-3 TRBV7-2 -
TGTGCCAGCAGCCCAGGACAGGGGCGAGAGACCCAGTACTTC CASSPGQGRETQYF TRBD1 TRBJ2-5 TRBV5-4 -
TGTGCCAGCAGTGACCCCGCAGGGGGAGATACGCAGTATTTT CASSDPAGGDTQYF TRBD1 TRBJ2-3 TRBV25-1 -
TGCGCCAGCAGCTTGTCTAGCGGGGCGAGAGATACGCAGTATTTT CASSLSSGARDTQYF TRBD2 TRBJ2-3 TRBV5-1 -
TGTGCCAGCAGTGCTGCAGACAATGAGCAGTTCTTC CASSAADNEQFF - TRBJ2-1 TRBV2 -
TGTGCCAGCAGTCCGGGACTAGCGGGTTCTTCCCATACGCAGTATTTT CASSPGLAGSSHTQYF TRBD2 TRBJ2-3 TRBV2 -
TGTGCCAGCTCCCCCAGTCAGGACACCGGGGAGCTGTTTTTT CASSPSQDTGELFF - TRBJ2-2 TRBV6-5 -
TGTGCCAGAAGCTTAGGGTCTAGCGGGAAGAACGAGCAGTACTTC CARSLGSSGKNEQYF - TRBJ2-7 TRBV7-5 once
TGCGCCAGCTATAACAGGGGTGGGTCTGAAGCTTTCTTT CASYNRGGSEAFF TRBD1 TRBJ1-1 TRBV5-1 few
TGTGCCAGCAGAGCGGACAGGGACTATGGCTACACCTTC CASRADRDYGYTF TRBD1 TRBJ1-2 TRBV12-3/TRBV12-4 once
TGTGCCAGCAGTTTTGGACAGGGGGCGACCCAGTACTTC CASSFGQGATQYF TRBD1 TRBJ2-5 TRBV2 -
TGTGCCAGCAGCCCTGGACAGGGGGAAGGCTACACCTTC CASSPGQGEGYTF TRBD1 TRBJ1-2 TRBV7-2 -
TGTGCCAGCAGTATCAGGGGGGATGGCTACACCTTC CASSIRGDGYTF TRBD1 TRBJ1-2 TRBV12-3/TRBV12-4 -
TGTGCCAGCAGTGTGGGGGGCTCCTACAATGAGCAGTTCTTC CASSVGGSYNEQFF - TRBJ2-1 TRBV2 once
TGTGCCAGCAGCCCCAGTCGTTGGGCGGGGGGCAAGTTCACAGATACGCAGTATTTT CASSPSRWAGGKFTDTQYF TRBD2 TRBJ2-3 TRBV7-9 -
TGCGCCAGCAGCTCGGGACAGAACACTGAAGCTTTCTTT CASSSGQNTEAFF - TRBJ1-1 TRBV5-1 -
TGTGCCAGCAGTATCGATTCAGGGTCTGGAAACACCATATATTTT CASSIDSGSGNTIYF - TRBJ1-3 TRBV9 -
TGTGCCAGCAGCTTCGGACAGGGAGGCTCCTACGAGCAGTACTTC CASSFGQGGSYEQYF TRBD1 TRBJ2-7 TRBV7-9 -
TGTGCCAGCAGTTACTCACAGGGGGCGGTTTACGAGCAGTACTTC CASSYSQGAVYEQYF TRBD1 TRBJ2-7 TRBV6-5 once
TGTGCCAGCAGCTCTCCGGCGGGAACCGGGGAGCTGTTTTTT CASSSPAGTGELFF - TRBJ2-2 TRBV7-9 -
TGTGCCAGCAGTACCGATCAGGGAAATTCACCCCTCCACTTT CASSTDQGNSPLHF - TRBJ1-6 TRBV28 -
TGCGCCAGCAGCCAAGAAATGAGGGCCTCCTACGAGCAGTACTTC CASSQEMRASYEQYF - TRBJ2-7 TRBV4-1 -
TGTGCCAGCAGCGCCCACAGGGGCCAGAACACTGAAGCTTTCTTT CASSAHRGQNTEAFF TRBD1 TRBJ1-1 TRBV9 -
TGTGCCAGCAGTTTCCAGGGGCCCGGGGAGACCCAGTACTTC CASSFQGPGETQYF - TRBJ2-5 TRBV28 once
TGCGCCAGCAGCGCCCAATTGACAGGGAGCGGCTACACCTTC CASSAQLTGSGYTF TRBD1 TRBJ1-2 TRBV5-1 few
TGTGCCAGCAGCGTAGCAGGGACTAGCACAGATACGCAGTATTTT CASSVAGTSTDTQYF - TRBJ2-3 TRBV9 few
TGTGCCAGCAGCTTACAAGCCCCTCCTAATGAAAAACTGTTTTTT CASSLQAPPNEKLFF - TRBJ1-4 TRBV7-2 -
TGTGCCAGCAGTGAAACTCCAGGGGTGGCTTTTAAGTGGGAGACCCAGTACTTC CASSETPGVAFKWETQYF - TRBJ2-5 TRBV6-1 -
TGTGCCAGCAGCGAGCGACCAGACACAGATACGCAGTATTTT CASSERPDTDTQYF - TRBJ2-3 TRBV9 -
TGCGCCAGCAGCCAAGATTCCTCCACTAGCACGGGGACCCAGTACTTC CASSQDSSTSTGTQYF - TRBJ2-5 TRBV4-3 -
TGTGCCATCAGTGGACGTCTGAGGGACACTGAAGCTTTCTTT CAISGRLRDTEAFF - TRBJ1-1 TRBV10-3 -
TGTGCCAGCAGCTTAGCGGCGGCCTCAAATCAGCCCCAGCATTTT CASSLAAASNQPQHF - TRBJ1-5 TRBV7-9 -
TGTGCCAGCAGTTACTCCCCGTCGACTAGCGGGTGGACAGATACGCAGTATTTT CASSYSPSTSGWTDTQYF TRBD2 TRBJ2-3 TRBV6-2/TRBV6-3 -